One and the same sample provided the 30 T cell receptor beta chains below, sequenced in a study of T cells in Graves' hyperthyroidism and ophthalmopathy. Amplified regions were TCR beta CDR3 sequences from RNA transcripts. The TCR CDR3 first-round RT-PCR relied on the HTBI primer set. TCRdb re-derived calls from the multiplex PCR reads in MiXCR, one entry per CDR3 protein. This sample carries some 440,000 distinct CDR3 sequences, about a sixth of them seen once, and the ten largest clones take 7.7%. The sample was blood. These receptors were taken from a woman under 30 with Graves' hyperthyroidism.

The chain couples TRBV7-9 to TRBJ1-3, with TRBD1 as a possible D gene (6 bases). Germline CDR1 and CDR2: SEHNR and FQNEAQ (reference sequence). The length of the CDR3 is 15 residues. Between the trimmed V and J ends, which lost 4 bases and 3 bases, there was a span of 13 bases. The CDR3, as DNA: TGTGCCAGCAGCTCACAAACAGGGCTTGGAAACACCATATATTTT. Encoded protein: CASSSQTGLGNTIYF.

The chain recombines TRBV28 with TRBJ2-5; 10 nucleotides agree with TRBD1. CDR3 length: 16 amino acids. J lost 5 bases, V lost 7 bases, and 13 bases had no gene match. Germline values: CDR1 MDHEN, CDR2 SYDVKM. The CDR3 spells CASNGRRTGGRETQYF. The CDR3 nucleotides are TGTGCCAGCAATGGGAGGAGGACAGGGGGTAGGGAGACCCAGTACTTC. The entire variable domain, with the rest obtained from reference TRBV28 and TRBJ2-5, is as follows: DVKVTQSSRYLVKRTGEKVFLECVQDMDHENMFWYRQDPGLGLRLIYFSYDVKMKEKGDIPEGYSVSREKKERFSLILESASTNQTSMYLCASNGRRTGGRETQYFGPGTRLLVL.

This clonotype was counted many times. V is TRBV24-1 and J is TRBJ1-5; no firm D call. CDR3 length: 13 amino acids. Trimming shortened V by 4 bases and J by 7 bases, and 10 bases separated the two germline ends. Germline loops: CDR1 KGHDR, CDR2 SFDVKD. In DNA form, the CDR3 reads TGTGCCACCAGTGACCGGACCGGACAGCCCCAGCATTTT. It specifies CATSDRTGQPQHF.

Ten or more counts support this clonotype. The chain uses TRBV12-5 and TRBJ1-5; TRBD1 might be the D (5 bases). Per germline, CDR1 LGHNT and CDR2 FRNRAP. V lost 9 bases to trimming and J lost 7 bases, with 25 bases between them. This CDR3 has 16 residues. CDR3 sequence (DNA): TGTGCTAGGCTAACCCGGGGCAGGGAGTCTCCACAGCCCCAGCATTTT. Protein sequence: CARLTRGRESPQPQHF.

At least ten counts were recorded for this clonotype. The J gene is TRBJ2-5, the V gene TRBV18, with 9 positions matching TRBD2. Germline-derived CDR1 and CDR2 are KGHSH and LQKENI. This CDR3 contains 16 residues. Trimming at V came to 0 bases and at J to 1 base, leaving 3 bases not matched to a gene. CDR3 in DNA: TGTGCCAGCTCACCACCGGCGGGGGGGACCCAAGAGACCCAGTACTTC. Encoded protein: CASSPPAGGTQETQYF.

This clonotype showed up many times. V is TRBV7-9 and J is TRBJ2-7; the D gene is possibly TRBD1 (6 bases). V was cut by 4 bases and J by 3 bases, with 10 bases left in between. The germline gives CDR1 SEHNR, CDR2 FQNEAQ (reference sequence). CDR3 length equals 13 residues. The CDR3 here is CASSYSGVYEQYF. The DNA of the CDR3 is TGTGCCAGCAGCTACTCAGGGGTCTACGAGCAGTACTTC.

This clonotype has only a few counts. J is TRBJ1-4 and V is TRBV3-1; the D is unclear. This CDR3 is 12 amino acids long. CDR1 and CDR2 (germline): LGHDT, YNNKEL (reference sequence). V lost 0 bases to trimming and J lost 10 bases, with 6 bases between them. The CDR3 sequence: CASSQEEGKLFF. The CDR3 DNA sequence: TGTGCCAGCAGCCAAGAAGAGGGAAAACTGTTTTTT.

This clonotype was detected many times. The CDR3, as DNA: TGTGCCAGCAGCTCCACTTTGACCTACGAGCAGTACTTC. Translating gives CASSSTLTYEQYF. The V and J genes are TRBV11-1 and TRBJ2-7; D is unclear. V lost 4 bases and J 2 bases, leaving 9 bases between the germline ends. The CDR3 extends over 13 amino acids. From germline, CDR1 is SGHAT and CDR2 FQDESV (reference sequence).

This clonotype has ten or more counts. This chain connects TRBV6-1 to TRBJ1-6; D remains ambiguous. Looked up from germline, CDR1 is MNHNS and CDR2 is SASEGT. The CDR3 runs to 17 residues. The V gene lost 6 bases and the J gene lost 1 base, with 16 bases spanning the gap. CDR3 amino acids: CASSAGRRASYNSPLHF. The CDR3 DNA reads as TGTGCCAGCAGCGCGGGCCGCCGGGCGTCCTATAATTCACCCCTCCACTTT.

This clonotype has just one count. The junction differs from germline at one of its ends, possibly a read error. The chain combines TRBV12-3 or TRBV12-4 with TRBJ1-1; D is uncertain. CDR3 length: 13 amino acids. CDR3 sequence: CASSLVRLDGAFF. In nucleotides, the CDR3 is TGTGCCAGCAGCTTAGTGAGGCTGGATGGAGCTTTCTTT.

The chain uses TRBV11-2 and TRBJ2-5, with TRBD1 matching over 7 bases. CDR3 length equals 15 residues. The V gene end was trimmed by 3 bases and the J gene end by 4 bases; junction bases not matched to a gene: 8. Germline-derived CDR1 and CDR2 are SGHAT and FQNNGV. The DNA for the CDR3 is TGTGCCAGCAGCTTGTGGGGCGACAGGGCAGAGACCCAGTACTTC. Amino acid sequence: CASSLWGDRAETQYF.

The V gene is TRBV10-3, the J gene TRBJ2-5; D is unclear. The ends were cut back, 2 bases at V and 5 bases at J, with 12 bases in the middle. This CDR3 is built from 14 residues. From germline, CDR1 is ENHRY and CDR2 SYGVKD. CDR3 in DNA: TGTGCCATCAGTGAGCCCCTCGTCCGGGAGACCCAGTACTTC. The encoded protein is CAISEPLVRETQYF.

The chain employs TRBV11-2 and TRBJ2-5, with 9 bases matching TRBD2. The CDR3 spans 14 residues. CDR1 and CDR2 (germline): SGHAT, FQNNGV. V lost 3 bases to trimming and J lost 3 bases; unmatched junction nucleotides: 2. CDR3 sequence reads: CASSFGTSKETQYF. CDR3 bases: TGTGCCAGCAGCTTCGGGACTAGCAAAGAGACCCAGTACTTC.

This clonotype was seen at least ten times. V gene TRBV12-3 or TRBV12-4 combines with J gene TRBJ1-4; D gene ambiguous. CDR3 length: 14 residues. Trimming removed 6 bases at V and 8 bases at J, with 16 bases between. This CDR3 reads CASRLGQPSEKLFF. The CDR3 nucleotides read TGTGCCAGCAGATTGGGCCAACCCTCCGAAAAACTGTTTTTT.

This clonotype was picked up many times. The chain is built from TRBV11-2 and TRBJ2-7; D is uncertain. This CDR3 has 14 residues. From germline, CDR1 is SGHAT and CDR2 FQNNGV. V was clipped by 0 bases and J by 9 bases, with 15 bases between them. As DNA, the CDR3 is TGTGCCAGCAGCTTAGATCGGCATCTTACGGGGCAGTACTTC. Translation gives CASSLDRHLTGQYF. The whole variable domain, filled in from reference TRBV11-2 and TRBJ2-7, reads EAGVAQSPRYKIIEKRQSVAFWCNPISGHATLYWYQQILGQGPKLLIQFQNNGVVDDSQLPKDRFSAERLKGVDSTLKIQPAKLEDSAVYLCASSLDRHLTGQYFGPGTRLTVT.

The sample holds many counts of this clonotype. This chain links TRBV7-8 with TRBJ1-2; no definite D call. V lost 2 bases and J lost 6, with 10 bases in between. Germline CDR1 and CDR2: SGHVS and FQNEAQ. CDR3 length: 13 amino acids. Here the CDR3 reads CASSLRRRDGYTF. As DNA, the CDR3 is TGTGCCAGCAGCTTACGCAGGCGAGATGGCTACACCTTC.

Ten or more counts support this clonotype. The chain links TRBV10-3 to TRBJ1-5; 10 bases align to TRBD1. CDR3 length: 14 residues. The V and J ends lost 6 bases and 4 bases, in that order; junction bases with no gene match: 3. CDR1 ENHRY and CDR2 SYGVKD come from the germline V gene. The CDR3 here is CAISGQGGNQPQHF. Here the CDR3 DNA reads TGTGCCATCAGCGGACAGGGGGGGAATCAGCCCCAGCATTTT.

This chain connects TRBV5-5 to TRBJ1-4; D is undetermined. The ends were cut back, 4 bases at V and 1 base at J, with 20 bases in the middle. Germline V gene data show CDR1 as SGHKS and CDR2 as YYEKEE (reference sequence). The CDR3 has 18 amino acids. CDR3 sequence reads: CASSMRHTNQLTNEKLFF. The CDR3 bases are TGTGCCAGCAGCATGCGACATACCAACCAATTAACTAATGAAAAACTGTTTTTT.

This clonotype showed up many times. The chain employs TRBV28 and TRBJ2-2, with D perhaps matching TRBD1 or TRBD2 (5 bases each). Germline lookup yields CDR1 MDHEN and CDR2 SYDVKM. The CDR3 extends over 15 amino acids. V was shortened by 3 bases and J by 4 bases, with 12 bases between the two germline ends. CDR3 sequence: CASSLRGAGTGELFF. CDR3 DNA sequence: TGTGCCAGCAGTTTGAGAGGGGCGGGCACCGGGGAGCTGTTTTTT.

This clonotype was seen more than once but under ten times. The rearrangement uses TRBV9 and TRBJ1-2; 10 bases fit TRBD1. CDR3 size: 15 residues. Germline-derived CDR1 and CDR2 are SGDLS and YYNGEE. The V and J ends lost 4 bases and 4 bases, in that order; junction bases with no gene match: 7. CDR3 DNA sequence: TGTGCCAGCAGCCCCAGGGACAGGGGTTCCTATGGCTACACCTTC. It codes for CASSPRDRGSYGYTF.

The chain couples TRBV19 to TRBJ1-1; the D is unclear. V was clipped by 7 bases and J by 3 bases, with 15 bases between them. This CDR3 has 14 amino acids. The germline gives CDR1 LNHDA, CDR2 SQIVND (reference sequence). CDR3 nucleotide sequence: TGTGCCAGTACGAAGTGGGGAGTGTACACTGAAGCTTTCTTT. Its translation: CASTKWGVYTEAFF.

This clonotype was recorded at least ten times. This sequence joins TRBV7-9 and TRBJ2-1, with 11 bases that match TRBD2. Losses at the gene ends were 6 bases for V and 5 bases for J; bases not matched to a gene: 9. The V gene's germline CDR1 is SEHNR and CDR2 FQNEAQ (reference sequence). CDR3 length: 16 residues. The CDR3 region is CASSPKATSGNNEQFF. The DNA of the CDR3 is TGTGCCAGCAGTCCAAAGGCGACTAGCGGGAACAATGAGCAGTTCTTC.

This clonotype was seen more than once but under ten times. The chain has TRBV24-1 and TRBJ2-3; 10 bases are shared with TRBD1. The CDR3 has 17 amino acids. Germline V lookup: CDR1 KGHDR, CDR2 SFDVKD. Trimming at V came to 4 bases and at J to 2 bases, leaving 8 bases not matched to a gene. The CDR3 sequence is CATSDRGQGGITDTQYF. The CDR3 DNA is TGTGCCACCAGTGACCGAGGACAGGGGGGGATCACAGATACGCAGTATTTT.

This chain connects TRBV5-1 to TRBJ2-2; TRBD2 might be the D (6 bases). This CDR3 contains 16 residues. V was clipped by 4 bases and J by 6 bases, with 19 bases between them. The germline CDR1 and CDR2 sequences are SGHRS and YFSETQ. Written as DNA, the CDR3 is TGCGCCAGCAGCCTGGGGACTGGCCGACCGTCCGGGGAGCTGTTTTTT. Amino acids: CASSLGTGRPSGELFF.

This clonotype was observed a handful of times. The V call is TRBV9, the J call TRBJ2-1; the D gene is possibly TRBD2 (6 bases). CDR1 SGDLS and CDR2 YYNGEE come from the germline V gene. The CDR3 sequence is 16 residues long. The ends were cut back, 0 bases at V and 1 base at J, with 11 bases in the middle. CDR3 coding DNA: TGTGCCAGCAGCGTAGAAGCGGGCGTTTCCTACAATGAGCAGTTCTTC. Its translation: CASSVEAGVSYNEQFF.

This clonotype was seen many times. V gene TRBV6-1 combines with J gene TRBJ1-2; TRBD1 aligns across 7 bases. CDR1 and CDR2 (germline): MNHNS, SASEGT. The ends lost 5 bases at V and 5 bases at J; junction bases unmatched: 5. This CDR3 is 13 amino acids long. The CDR3 sequence: CASSMGQLYGYTF. In DNA, the CDR3 is TGTGCCAGCAGTATGGGACAGCTTTATGGCTACACCTTC.

This chain connects TRBV20-1 to TRBJ1-4, with D possibly being TRBD1 (6 bases). CDR1 and CDR2 (germline): DFQATT, SNEGSKA (reference sequence). This CDR3 is built from 14 residues. V lost 6 bases, J lost 8 bases, and 19 bases lay in between. The CDR3 bases are TGCAGTGCAGAACGCCGGGACATATGGGAAAAACTGTTTTTT. This sequence encodes CSAERRDIWEKLFF.

The rearrangement uses TRBV9 and TRBJ2-2; no clear D. There are 14 residues in the CDR3. Germline V gene lookup returns CDR1 SGDLS and CDR2 YYNGEE. Between the trimmed V and J ends, which lost 3 bases and 4 bases, there was a span of 10 bases. As DNA, the CDR3 is TGTGCCAGCAGCGCCGGAAGAGGCACCGGGGAGCTGTTTTTT. Protein product: CASSAGRGTGELFF.

This clonotype was found a few times. The chain uses TRBV12-3 or TRBV12-4 and TRBJ2-7; the D is unclear. Between the trimmed V and J ends, which lost 5 bases and 0 bases, there was a span of 14 bases. The CDR3 runs 15 residues. CDR3 nucleotide sequence: TGTGCCAGCAGTCAAGAGGTTGGGTTCTCCTACGAGCAGTACTTC. This codes for CASSQEVGFSYEQYF.

Only a few counts were recorded for this clonotype. This may arise from a read error, as a much more abundant clone is one base away. The chain links TRBV5-1 to TRBJ2-7, with D maybe TRBD1 (5 bases). Trimming took off 2 bases at V and 2 bases at J, with 8 bases between the two ends. This CDR3 spans 13 amino acids. Germline V CDR1 and CDR2: SGHRS, YFSETQ. The CDR3 coding sequence is TGCGCCAGCAGCTTTCAGGGCCCCTACGAGCAGTACTTC. Its translation is CASSFQGPYEQYF.